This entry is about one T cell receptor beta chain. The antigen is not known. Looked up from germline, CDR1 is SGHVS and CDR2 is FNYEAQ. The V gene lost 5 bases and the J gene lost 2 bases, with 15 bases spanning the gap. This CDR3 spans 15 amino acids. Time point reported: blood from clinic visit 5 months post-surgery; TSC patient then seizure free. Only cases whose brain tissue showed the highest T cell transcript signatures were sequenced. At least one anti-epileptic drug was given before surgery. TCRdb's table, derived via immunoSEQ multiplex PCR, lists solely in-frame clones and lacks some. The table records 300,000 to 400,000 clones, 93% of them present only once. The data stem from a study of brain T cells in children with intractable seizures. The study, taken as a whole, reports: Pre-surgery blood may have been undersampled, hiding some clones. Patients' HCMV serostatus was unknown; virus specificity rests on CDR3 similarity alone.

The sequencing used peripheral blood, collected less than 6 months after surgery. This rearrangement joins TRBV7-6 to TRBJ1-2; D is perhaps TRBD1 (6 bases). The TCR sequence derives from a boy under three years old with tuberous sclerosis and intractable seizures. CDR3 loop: CASSPQGQENYGYTF. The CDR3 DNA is TGTGCCAGCAGCCCCCAGGGGCAGGAGAACTATGGCTACACCTTC.